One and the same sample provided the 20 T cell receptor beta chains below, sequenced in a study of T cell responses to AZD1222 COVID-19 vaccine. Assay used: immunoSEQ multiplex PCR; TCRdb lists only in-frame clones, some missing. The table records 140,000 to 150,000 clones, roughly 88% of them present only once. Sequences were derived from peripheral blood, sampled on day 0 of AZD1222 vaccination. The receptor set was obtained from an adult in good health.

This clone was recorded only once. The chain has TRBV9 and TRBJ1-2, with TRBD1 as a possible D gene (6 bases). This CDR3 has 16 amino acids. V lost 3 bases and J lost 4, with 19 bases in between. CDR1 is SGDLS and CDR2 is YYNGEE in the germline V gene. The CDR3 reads CASSAQSRGPLYGYTF. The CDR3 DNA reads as TGTGCCAGCAGCGCCCAGTCCCGGGGGCCGCTCTATGGCTACACCTTC.

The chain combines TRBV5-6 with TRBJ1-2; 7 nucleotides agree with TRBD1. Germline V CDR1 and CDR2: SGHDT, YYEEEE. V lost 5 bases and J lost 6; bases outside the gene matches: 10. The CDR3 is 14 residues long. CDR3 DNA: TGTGCCAGCAGGACCCAAGACAGGGCCAATGGCTACACCTTC. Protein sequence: CASRTQDRANGYTF.

This chain's CDR3 is CSASIPGTSAGWADTQYF. CDR3 DNA sequence: TGCAGTGCTAGTATCCCCGGGACTAGCGCGGGGTGGGCAGATACGCAGTATTTT. The gene calls are TRBV20-1 and TRBJ2-3; TRBD2 matches at 10 bases. The V and J ends lost 3 bases and 4 bases, in that order; junction bases with no gene match: 16. The germline CDR1 and CDR2 sequences are DFQATT and SNEGSKA (reference sequence). The CDR3 sequence is 18 residues long.

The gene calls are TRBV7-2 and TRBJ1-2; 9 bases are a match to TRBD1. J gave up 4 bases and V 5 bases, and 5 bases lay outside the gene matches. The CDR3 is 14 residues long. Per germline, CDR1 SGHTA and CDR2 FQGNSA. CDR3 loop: CASSQMTGGYGYTF. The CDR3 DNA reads TGTGCCAGCAGCCAAATGACAGGGGGCTATGGCTACACCTTC.

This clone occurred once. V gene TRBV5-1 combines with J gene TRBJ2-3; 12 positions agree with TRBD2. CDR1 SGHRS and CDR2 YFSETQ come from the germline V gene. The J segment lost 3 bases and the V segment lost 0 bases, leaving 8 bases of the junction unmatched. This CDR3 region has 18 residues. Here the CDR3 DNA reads TGCGCCAGCAGCTTGGTGCCTAGCGGGGGGGTTCAAACAGATACGCAGTATTTT. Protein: CASSLVPSGGVQTDTQYF.

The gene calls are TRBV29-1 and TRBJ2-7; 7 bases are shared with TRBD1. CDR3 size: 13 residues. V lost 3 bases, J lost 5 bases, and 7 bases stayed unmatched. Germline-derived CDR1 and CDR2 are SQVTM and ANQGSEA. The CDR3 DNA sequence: TGCAGCGTTGATGACAGGGCCACACACGAGCAGTACTTC. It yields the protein CSVDDRATHEQYF.

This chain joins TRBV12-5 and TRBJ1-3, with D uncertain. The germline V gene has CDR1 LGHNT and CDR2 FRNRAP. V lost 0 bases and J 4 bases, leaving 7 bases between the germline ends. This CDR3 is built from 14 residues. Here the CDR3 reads CASGLVEAGNTIYF. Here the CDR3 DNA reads TGTGCTAGTGGTTTGGTGGAGGCAGGAAACACCATATATTTT.

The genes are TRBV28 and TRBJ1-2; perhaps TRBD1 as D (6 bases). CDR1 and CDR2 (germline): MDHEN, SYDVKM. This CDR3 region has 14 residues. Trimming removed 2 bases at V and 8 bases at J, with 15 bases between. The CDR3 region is CASSLAQGSSGYTF. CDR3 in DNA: TGTGCCAGCAGTTTAGCGCAGGGGTCCTCCGGCTACACCTTC.

The CDR3 reads CASSLEARGMADTQYF. The CDR3 DNA reads TGTGCCAGCAGCTTAGAGGCGAGGGGGATGGCAGATACGCAGTATTTT. The chain employs TRBV7-9 and TRBJ2-3; D may be TRBD1 (6 bases). The V end was cut by 1 base, the J end by 4 bases, with 15 bases between. Germline loops: CDR1 SEHNR, CDR2 FQNEAQ (reference sequence). The CDR3 is 16 amino acids.

CDR3 nucleotides: TGTGCCAGCAGCCCAACGCTATTAGGTTACGAGCAGTACTTC. Translated, it gives CASSPTLLGYEQYF. J is TRBJ2-7 and V is TRBV5-5; no firm D call. The CDR3 has 14 residues. V lost 4 bases to trimming and J lost 4 bases, with 15 bases between them. Looked up from germline, CDR1 is SGHKS and CDR2 is YYEKEE (reference sequence).

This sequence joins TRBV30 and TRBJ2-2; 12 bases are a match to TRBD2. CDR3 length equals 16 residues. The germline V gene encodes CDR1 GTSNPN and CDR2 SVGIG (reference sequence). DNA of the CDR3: TGTGCACTAGGAGGGCTAGCGGGGGGGCGGACCGGGGAGCTGTTTTTT. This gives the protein CALGGLAGGRTGELFF.

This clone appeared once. The CDR3 DNA follows: TGTGCCAGCAGTGGGCAGGGGTTTAGCTATGGCTACACCTTC. It specifies CASSGQGFSYGYTF. The V gene is TRBV2, the J gene TRBJ1-2; D might be TRBD1 (6 bases). The CDR3 runs to 14 residues. The germline gives CDR1 SNHLY, CDR2 FYNNEI. V was clipped by 4 bases and J by 4 bases, with 13 bases between them.

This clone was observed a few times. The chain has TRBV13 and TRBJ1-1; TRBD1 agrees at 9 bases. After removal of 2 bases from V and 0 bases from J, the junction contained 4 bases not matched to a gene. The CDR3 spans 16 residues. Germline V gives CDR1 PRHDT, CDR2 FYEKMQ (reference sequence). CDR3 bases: TGTGCCAGCAGCTTAAACAGGGGGCTCGTGAACACTGAAGCTTTCTTT. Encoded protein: CASSLNRGLVNTEAFF.

The CDR3 DNA is TGCGCCAGCAGCCAAGAAGGAGTGGATCTAGCCGGGGAGCTGTTTTTT. It codes for CASSQEGVDLAGELFF. This chain connects TRBV4-1 to TRBJ2-2; D ambiguous. The V and J ends lost 0 bases and 6 bases respectively, with 14 bases between them. The CDR3 totals 16 residues. Germline CDR1 reads MGHRA; CDR2 reads YSYEKL.

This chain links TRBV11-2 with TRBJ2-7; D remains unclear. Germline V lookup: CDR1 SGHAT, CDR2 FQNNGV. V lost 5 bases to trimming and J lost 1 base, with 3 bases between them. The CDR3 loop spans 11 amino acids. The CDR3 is CASSASYEQYF. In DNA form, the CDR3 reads TGTGCCAGCAGCGCTTCCTACGAGCAGTACTTC.

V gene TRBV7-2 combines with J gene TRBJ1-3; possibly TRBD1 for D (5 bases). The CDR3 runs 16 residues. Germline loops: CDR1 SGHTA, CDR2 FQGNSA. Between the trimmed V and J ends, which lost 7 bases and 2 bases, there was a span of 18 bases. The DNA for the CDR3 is TGTGCCAGCATCCTTAGTCCAGGGAATGCTGGAAACACCATATATTTT. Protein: CASILSPGNAGNTIYF.

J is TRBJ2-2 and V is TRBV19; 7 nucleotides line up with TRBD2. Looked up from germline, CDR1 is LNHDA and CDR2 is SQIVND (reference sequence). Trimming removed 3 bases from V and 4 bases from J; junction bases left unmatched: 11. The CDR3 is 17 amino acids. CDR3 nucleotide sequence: TGTGCCAGTAGTATGTCCCCCGGGGGAGGGTTCACCGGGGAGCTGTTTTTT. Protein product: CASSMSPGGGFTGELFF. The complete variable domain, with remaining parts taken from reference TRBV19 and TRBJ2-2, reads DGGITQSPKYLFRKEGQNVTLSCEQNLNHDAMYWYRQDPGQGLRLIYYSQIVNDFQKGDIAEGYSVSREKKESFPLTVTSAQKNPTAFYLCASSMSPGGGFTGELFFGEGSRLTVL.

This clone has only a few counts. The CDR3 DNA reads as TGTGCCAGCAGCTTAGTAAGAAGCTACGAGCAGTACTTC. It translates to CASSLVRSYEQYF. This chain joins TRBV7-8 and TRBJ2-7; no reliable D call. CDR3 size: 13 residues. Germline CDR1 reads SGHVS; CDR2 reads FQNEAQ. V was pared by 1 base and J by 3 bases, with 7 bases between.

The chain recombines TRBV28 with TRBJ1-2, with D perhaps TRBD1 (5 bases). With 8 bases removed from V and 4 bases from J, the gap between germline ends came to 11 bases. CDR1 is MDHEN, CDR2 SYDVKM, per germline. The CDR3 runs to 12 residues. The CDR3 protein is CASSPGLYGYTF. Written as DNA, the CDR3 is TGTGCCAGCTCCCCGGGGCTCTATGGCTACACCTTC.

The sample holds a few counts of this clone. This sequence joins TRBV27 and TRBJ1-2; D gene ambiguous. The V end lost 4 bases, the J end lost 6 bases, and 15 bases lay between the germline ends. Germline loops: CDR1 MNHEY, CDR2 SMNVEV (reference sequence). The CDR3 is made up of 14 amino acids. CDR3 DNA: TGTGCCAGCAGTTGGGCCAGGCCCGGTGATGGCTACACCTTC. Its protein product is CASSWARPGDGYTF.